This entry describes one T cell receptor (beta chain). The antigen remains unidentified. Trimming left V 0 bases short and J 0 bases short, with 3 bases between. Per the germline V gene, CDR1 is MGHRA and CDR2 is YSYEKL. This CDR3 contains 14 residues. The diagnostic criteria for definite or probable disease, as recently defined, were met by the patients with Susac syndrome. The entry originates in a study of CD8 T cells in Susac syndrome. Study information: Patients with Susac syndrome, at blood draw, were therapy-naive, on corticosteroids, or on intravenous immunoglobulin alone.

Random hexamers served to reverse transcribe roughly 0.5 to 1 ug RNA. The authors amplified TCR beta CDR3 across 54 Vbeta and 13 Jbeta using immunoSEQ multiplex PCR. TCRdb recomputed calls from the immunoSEQ multiplex PCR reads with MiXCR, one row per CDR3 protein. This sample carries 150,000 to 200,000 distinct CDR3 sequences, roughly 91% of them seen once, and the ten largest clones take 0.075% to 0.095%. Study-wide results and caveats: The relatively small number of individuals in the TCR sequencing and HLA analysis was acknowledged by the study.

This sequence joins TRBV4-1 and TRBJ2-4; D not certain. This TCR was sampled from a human donor with Susac syndrome. The specimen sequenced was CD4+ T cells from PBMCs. CDR3 sequence: CASSQDLAKNIQYF. The CDR3 DNA follows: TGCGCCAGCAGCCAAGATCTAGCCAAAAACATTCAGTACTTC.